This entry lists 18 T cell receptor beta chains sequenced from one sample in a study of shared clonotypes between healthy human individuals. The protocol was immunoSEQ multiplex PCR, while the TCRdb copy is restricted to in-frame clones and leaves out a portion. The repertoire includes a few hundred thousand clones, around 77% of them detected once, and more than 10% sits in the top ten. The specimen sequenced was PBMCs. The source of these receptors is a woman aged 40 to 50 in good health. Some clones in this sample may be carry-over from other donors' samples.

The J gene is TRBJ2-6, the V gene TRBV28; D uncertain. Germline-derived CDR1 and CDR2 are MDHEN and SYDVKM. V lost 5 bases and J lost 0, with 5 bases in between. The CDR3 is 14 amino acids. The CDR3 is CASSGNSGANVLTF. CDR3 bases: TGTGCCAGCAGTGGTAACTCTGGGGCCAACGTCCTGACTTTC.

The V and J genes are TRBV18 and TRBJ2-7, with a possible D match to TRBD1 (5 bases). Trimming removed 2 bases at V and 5 bases at J, with 13 bases between. This CDR3 is built from 14 residues. The germline V gene has CDR1 KGHSH and CDR2 LQKENI. In nucleotides, the CDR3 is TGTGCCAGCTCACCAACCCAGGACAAGAACGAGCAGTACTTC. Residues: CASSPTQDKNEQYF.

This sequence joins TRBV29-1 and TRBJ2-5, with a possible D match to TRBD1 (6 bases). The closer fit of TRBJ2-7 to the DNA end suggests the J call may be wrong. The germline V gene has CDR1 SQVTM and CDR2 ANQGSEA. CDR3 length: 13 amino acids. The CDR3 region is CSVAGTSSYEQYF. Written as DNA, the CDR3 is TGCAGCGTTGCCGGGACATCCTCCTACGAGCAGTACTTC.

This clone was observed many times. The chain couples TRBV2 to TRBJ1-3; a weak D match, TRBD1 (5 bases). The CDR3 is 15 amino acids. V lost 2 bases, J lost 0 bases, and 8 bases lay in between. Germline V gene data show CDR1 as SNHLY and CDR2 as FYNNEI. The CDR3 sequence is CASSEWGSSGNTIYF. CDR3 DNA: TGTGCCAGCAGTGAATGGGGCAGCTCTGGAAACACCATATATTTT.

The chain couples TRBV4-1 to TRBJ2-7; D might be TRBD2 (6 bases). Germline V gene data show CDR1 as MGHRA and CDR2 as YSYEKL. The CDR3 extends over 14 amino acids. V was trimmed by 4 bases and J by 1 base, leaving 11 bases between them. CDR3 sequence reads: CASSRGDGSYEQYF. CDR3 bases: TGCGCCAGCAGCCGGGGGGACGGGTCCTACGAGCAGTACTTC.

This clone appeared many times. This sample includes further DNA sequences coding for the same CDR3. The chain joins TRBV11-2 to TRBJ1-2; 7 bases align to TRBD1. The CDR3 has 15 amino acids. Looked up from germline, CDR1 is SGHAT and CDR2 is FQNNGV. Losses at the gene ends were 5 bases for V and 5 bases for J; bases not matched to a gene: 11. The CDR3 DNA follows: TGTGCCAGCAGCCCAACCGGGACAGTGGAGTATGGCTACACCTTC. This translates into CASSPTGTVEYGYTF.

Concerning this clone itself: This sequence may be a read error, since a much larger clone differs from it by one base. Distinct nucleotide sequences in the sample also encode this CDR3. The genes are TRBV6-4 and TRBJ2-1, with a weak D call TRBD1 (5 bases). This CDR3 is 13 amino acids long. Germline CDR1 is MRHNA and CDR2 is SNTAGT. V was pared by 4 bases and J by 13 bases, with 17 bases between. The CDR3 is CASSAEMGQVQFF. DNA of the CDR3: TGTGCCAGCAGTGCCGAAATGGGGCAGGTCCAGTTCTTC.

This clone appeared a few times. J is TRBJ2-1 and V is TRBV5-6; 9 positions match TRBD2. After removal of 0 bases from V and 2 bases from J, the junction contained 0 bases not matched to a gene. The CDR3 loop spans 15 amino acids. CDR1 SGHDT and CDR2 YYEEEE come from the germline V gene. The CDR3 DNA reads TGTGCCAGCAGCTTGGGACTAGCGGCCTACAATGAGCAGTTCTTC. Its translation is CASSLGLAAYNEQFF.

This clone has only a few counts. This likely came from a read error, as a far larger clone is one base away. The sample has other DNA sequences that encode this CDR3 too. The chain links TRBV5-4 to TRBJ1-1; the D is unclear. The CDR3 sequence is 14 residues long. Germline V gene lookup returns CDR1 SGHNT and CDR2 YYREEE (reference sequence). In nucleotides, the CDR3 is TGTGCCAGCAGCAATATCGTGGTTGACACCGAAGCTTTCTTT. Amino acid sequence: CASSNIVVDTEAFF.

The V call is TRBV6-6, the J call TRBJ1-1; 7 bases are a match to TRBD1. Germline values: CDR1 MNHNY, CDR2 SVGAGI (reference sequence). V gave up 2 bases and J gave up 4 bases; unmatched junction bases: 7. This CDR3 region has 15 residues. The CDR3 sequence: CASSYETGRGTEAFF. The CDR3 nucleotides are TGTGCCAGCAGTTACGAGACAGGGAGGGGCACTGAAGCTTTCTTT.

V is TRBV9 and J is TRBJ1-2, with D maybe TRBD1 (6 bases). Germline V CDR1 and CDR2: SGDLS, YYNGEE. V lost 2 bases and J 8 bases, leaving 10 bases between the germline ends. CDR3 length equals 12 residues. The CDR3 here is CASSVEGGGYTF. CDR3 nucleotide sequence: TGTGCCAGCAGCGTCGAAGGGGGAGGCTACACCTTC.

The genes are TRBV4-1 and TRBJ2-1; 7 bases match TRBD2. Germline V gene data show CDR1 as MGHRA and CDR2 as YSYEKL. Losses at the gene ends were 4 bases for V and 4 bases for J; bases not matched to a gene: 7. The length of the CDR3 is 15 residues. CDR3 nucleotides: TGCGCCAGCAGCCTGAGGGCTAGCGGATACAATGAGCAGTTCTTC. Translating it yields CASSLRASGYNEQFF.

This chain joins TRBV19 and TRBJ1-1; maybe TRBD1 (6 bases). Trimming removed 3 bases at V and 0 bases at J, with 14 bases between. The CDR3 covers 16 residues. Germline-derived CDR1 and CDR2 are LNHDA and SQIVND (reference sequence). As DNA, the CDR3 is TGTGCCAGTAGTATTCGGCAGGGGAGGATGAACACTGAAGCTTTCTTT. Translated, it gives CASSIRQGRMNTEAFF.

At least ten counts were recorded for this clone. Other DNA sequences in the same sample also yield this CDR3. The chain recombines TRBV10-3 with TRBJ1-6, with a possible D match to TRBD1 (5 bases). V dropped 1 base and J dropped 6 bases, with 13 bases sitting between them. Germline CDR1 and CDR2: ENHRY and SYGVKD. This CDR3 has 16 residues. CDR3 coding DNA: TGTGCCATCAGTGAGTTGGGGCAGTCCGGTAATTCACCCCTCCACTTT. Translated, it gives CAISELGQSGNSPLHF.

V usage is TRBV9 and J usage is TRBJ2-5; possibly TRBD1 or TRBD2 for D (7 bases each). V was clipped by 1 base and J by 1 base, with 11 bases between them. This CDR3 contains 15 residues. Germline assignment: CDR1 SGDLS and CDR2 YYNGEE. This CDR3 reads CASSVRGDSQETQYF. DNA of the CDR3: TGTGCCAGCAGCGTACGGGGGGACAGCCAAGAGACCCAGTACTTC.

To note about this clone: A read error is the likely source, as a far larger clone sits one nucleotide away. This chain links TRBV5-4 with TRBJ1-2; maybe TRBD1 (6 bases). The germline gives CDR1 SGHNT, CDR2 YYREEE (reference sequence). The CDR3 has 14 amino acids. V was cut by 3 bases and J by 0 bases, with 9 bases left in between. This chain's CDR3 is CASSSGAANYGYTF. The CDR3 DNA is TGTGCCAGCAGCTCAGGGGCAGCTAACTATGGCTACACCTTC. The full variable domain, rest sourced from reference TRBV5-4 and TRBJ1-2, is ETGVTQSPTHLIKTRGQQVTLRCSSQSGHNTVSWYQQALGQGPQFIFQYYREEENGRGNFPPRFSGLQFPNYSSELNVNALELDDSALYLCASSSGAANYGYTFGSGTRLTVV.

The J gene is TRBJ2-7, the V gene TRBV7-2; D gene uncertain. Trimming shortened V by 5 bases and J by 3 bases, and 11 bases separated the two germline ends. The CDR3 sequence is 13 residues long. Germline values: CDR1 SGHTA, CDR2 FQGNSA. The CDR3 nucleotides read TGTGCCAGCAGCACAAGACCGAACTACGAGCAGTACTTC. Its protein product is CASSTRPNYEQYF.

V gene TRBV19 combines with J gene TRBJ2-2; TRBD2 aligns across 13 bases. Germline trimming cut 5 bases from V and 1 base from J; bases unmatched to any gene: 7. Germline V gene sequence: CDR1 LNHDA, CDR2 SQIVND (reference sequence). This CDR3 contains 18 residues. CDR3 DNA: TGTGCCAGTAGTCTCGGACTAGCGGGAGTAAAGAACACCGGGGAGCTGTTTTTT. Translated: CASSLGLAGVKNTGELFF.